The 8 T cell receptor beta chains in this list originate from one sample, sequenced in a study of cytomegalovirus exposure and HLA in healthy donors. The PCR had 60 Vbeta and 13 Jbeta primers. Sequenced by immunoSEQ multiplex PCR; TCRdb stores in-frame clones only, minus some. Of 150,000 to 160,000 clones in the sample, 75% to 85% are singletons; the top ten hold 5.6%. Sequencing was done on a sample of PBMCs. Receptor source: a woman aged 40 to 50 in good health and CMV-seropositive.

The V gene is TRBV28, the J gene TRBJ1-1; 9 bases are a match to TRBD1. Germline-derived CDR1 and CDR2 are MDHEN and SYDVKM. The CDR3 runs to 17 residues. The trim removed 4 bases at V and 1 base at J, leaving 10 bases unmatched. The DNA for the CDR3 is TGTGCCAGCAGTTCCTACATATACAGGGGGCGGAACACTGAAGCTTTCTTT. Translated, it gives CASSSYIYRGRNTEAFF.

The chain has TRBV2 and TRBJ2-7; 7 positions agree with TRBD2. This CDR3 region has 15 residues. Germline V gene sequence: CDR1 SNHLY, CDR2 FYNNEI. V gave up 7 bases and J gave up 2 bases; unmatched junction bases: 11. CDR3 DNA sequence: TGTGCCAGCATTGCGCTCGGGGCGGGGGCCTACGAGCAGTACTTC. Protein product: CASIALGAGAYEQYF.

The genes are TRBV2 and TRBJ1-3; D ambiguous. The CDR3 is 15 residues long. Trimming shortened V by 7 bases and J by 0 bases, and 13 bases separated the two germline ends. The germline CDR1 and CDR2 sequences are SNHLY and FYNNEI. The CDR3 sequence: CASTLAVVSGNTIYF. The CDR3 DNA reads TGTGCCAGCACCCTCGCGGTAGTCTCTGGAAACACCATATATTTT.

This chain joins TRBV7-8 and TRBJ2-7; 11 bases match TRBD2. V dropped 3 bases and J dropped 4; count of bases not matched to a gene: 11. Germline CDR1 SGHVS, CDR2 FQNEAQ. This CDR3 is 17 amino acids long. Written as DNA, the CDR3 is TGTGCCAGCAGCTTGGCCCTTACTAGCGGGAGTCAATACGAGCAGTACTTC. Translated: CASSLALTSGSQYEQYF. Using reference TRBV7-8 and TRBJ2-7 for the parts outside the CDR3, the full variable domain is GAGVSQSPRYKVAKRGQDVALRCDPISGHVSLFWYQQALGQGPEFLTYFQNEAQLDKSGLPSDRFFAERPEGSVSTLKIQRTQQEDSAVYLCASSLALTSGSQYEQYFGPGTRLTVT.

The rearrangement joins TRBV10-2 to TRBJ2-7; 7 bases fit TRBD2. Trimming removed 7 bases from V and 3 bases from J; junction bases left unmatched: 12. CDR1 WSHSY and CDR2 SAAADI come from the germline V gene. The CDR3 runs to 15 residues. The CDR3 bases are TGCGCCAGCAAGCCGAACACCGGGAGGCTCTACGAGCAGTACTTC. Protein sequence: CASKPNTGRLYEQYF.

The chain recombines TRBV27 with TRBJ2-7, with a weak D call TRBD2 (6 bases). The CDR3 consists of 13 residues. Trimming left V 6 bases short and J 4 bases short, with 13 bases between. In germline, CDR1 is MNHEY, CDR2 SMNVEV (reference sequence). The CDR3 loop reads CASRRRGRYEQYF. In DNA, the CDR3 is TGTGCCAGCAGGCGGCGGGGTAGGTACGAGCAGTACTTC.

The chain joins TRBV6-5 to TRBJ2-7; TRBD1 aligns across 9 bases. V was pared by 4 bases and J by 3 bases, with 7 bases of the junction left unmatched. The CDR3 contains 15 residues. Per germline, CDR1 MNHEY and CDR2 SVGAGI. For the CDR3, the DNA is TGTGCCAGCAGTTCTCCGGGACAGGGTTTCTACGAGCAGTACTTC. It is translated as CASSSPGQGFYEQYF.

The chain combines TRBV7-9 with TRBJ2-7; possibly TRBD2 for D (5 bases). Germline CDR1 reads SEHNR; CDR2 reads FQNEAQ (reference sequence). Trimming stripped 0 bases from V and 5 bases from J, with 11 bases between. CDR3 length: 14 residues. CDR3 bases: TGTGCCAGCAGCTTAGCGGGAGCGTCAAACGAGCAGTACTTC. Residues: CASSLAGASNEQYF.